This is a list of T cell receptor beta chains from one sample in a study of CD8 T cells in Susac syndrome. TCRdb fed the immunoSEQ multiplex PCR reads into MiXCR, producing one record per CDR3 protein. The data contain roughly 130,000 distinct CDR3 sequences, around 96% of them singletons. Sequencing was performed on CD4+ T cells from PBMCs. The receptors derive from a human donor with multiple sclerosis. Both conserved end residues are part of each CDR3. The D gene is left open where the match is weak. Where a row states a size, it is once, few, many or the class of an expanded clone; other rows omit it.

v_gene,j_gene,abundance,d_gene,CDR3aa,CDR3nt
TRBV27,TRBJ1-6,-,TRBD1,CASRTGTHRSPLHF,TGTGCCAGCAGGACAGGGACCCACCGTTCACCCCTCCACTTT
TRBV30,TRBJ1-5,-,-,CAWSPRGRGGNQPQHF,TGTGCCTGGAGTCCCCGGGGGCGGGGGGGCAATCAGCCCCAGCATTTT
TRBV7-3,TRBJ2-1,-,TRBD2,CASSYQAGGPRNEQFF,TGTGCCAGCAGTTATCAAGCGGGGGGGCCCAGGAATGAGCAGTTCTTC
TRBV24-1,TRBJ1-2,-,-,CATSEAGNYGYTF,TGTGCCACCAGTGAGGCGGGGAACTATGGCTACACCTTC
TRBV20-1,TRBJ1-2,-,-,CSAPLYGGYTF,TGCAGTGCTCCGTTATATGGGGGCTACACCTTC
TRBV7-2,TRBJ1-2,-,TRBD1,CASRATGVDYGYTF,TGTGCCAGCAGGGCGACAGGGGTCGACTATGGCTACACCTTC
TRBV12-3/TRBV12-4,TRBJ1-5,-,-,CASREDGGSNQPQHF,TGTGCCAGCAGGGAGGACGGGGGAAGCAATCAGCCCCAGCATTTT
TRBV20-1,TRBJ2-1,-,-,CSAREGERPRRHNEQFF,TGCAGTGCCCGAGAGGGGGAGAGACCCCGCCGGCACAATGAGCAGTTCTTC
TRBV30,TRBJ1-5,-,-,CAWSVGAGQPQHF,TGTGCCTGGAGTGTAGGGGCAGGCCAGCCCCAGCATTTT
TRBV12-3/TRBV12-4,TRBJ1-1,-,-,CASSLGRGGTEAFF,TGTGCCAGCAGTTTAGGACGAGGTGGCACTGAAGCTTTCTTT
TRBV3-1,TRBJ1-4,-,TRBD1,CASSRQGFNEKLFF,TGTGCCAGCAGTCGACAGGGGTTTAATGAAAAACTGTTTTTT
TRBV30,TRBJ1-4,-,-,CAWSVMSTNEKLFF,TGTGCCTGGAGTGTGATGTCAACTAATGAAAAACTGTTTTTT
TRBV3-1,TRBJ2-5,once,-,CASSQVSVAGPQETQYF,TGTGCCAGCAGCCAAGTTAGTGTCGCTGGGCCCCAAGAGACCCAGTACTTC
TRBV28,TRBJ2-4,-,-,CASNGTPKNIQYF,TGTGCCAGCAACGGGACTCCGAAAAACATTCAGTACTTC
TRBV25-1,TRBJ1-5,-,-,CASSDHSWDQPQHF,TGTGCCAGCAGCGACCACTCGTGGGATCAGCCCCAGCATTTT
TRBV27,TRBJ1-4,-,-,CASSYLGEKLFF,TGTGCCAGCAGTTACCTGGGTGAAAAACTGTTTTTT
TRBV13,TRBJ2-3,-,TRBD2,CASSFSLAGGLSTDTQYF,TGTGCCAGCAGCTTCTCCCTAGCGGGAGGGCTAAGCACAGATACGCAGTATTTT
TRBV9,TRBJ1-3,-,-,CASSVAPLDSSENTIYF,TGTGCCAGCAGCGTAGCCCCCTTGGACAGCTCTGAAAACACCATATATTTT
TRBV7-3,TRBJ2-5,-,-,CASSLKGYQETQYF,TGTGCCAGCAGCTTAAAGGGATACCAAGAGACCCAGTACTTC
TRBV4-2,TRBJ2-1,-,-,CASSQEWDSYNEQFF,TGTGCCAGCAGCCAAGAGTGGGATTCCTACAATGAGCAGTTCTTC
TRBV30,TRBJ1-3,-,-,CAWSSVDSGNTIYF,TGTGCCTGGAGTTCGGTAGACTCTGGAAACACCATATATTTT
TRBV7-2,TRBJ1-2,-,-,CASSLVYRPERGYTF,TGTGCCAGCAGCTTAGTTTACCGCCCCGAGCGTGGCTACACCTTC
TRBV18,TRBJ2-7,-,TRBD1,CASSPGQGLSEQYF,TGTGCCAGCTCACCGGGACAGGGTCTTAGCGAGCAGTACTTC
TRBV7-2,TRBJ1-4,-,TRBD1,CASSLAPQGQGRKLFF,TGTGCCAGCAGCTTAGCGCCACAGGGACAGGGTCGAAAACTGTTTTTT
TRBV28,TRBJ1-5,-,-,CASKSGRNQPQHF,TGTGCCAGCAAGAGCGGTCGCAATCAGCCCCAGCATTTT
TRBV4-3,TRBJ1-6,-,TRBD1,CASSPGQGARNSPLHF,TGCGCCAGCAGCCCCGGACAGGGGGCACGTAATTCACCCCTCCACTTT
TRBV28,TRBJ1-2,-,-,CAVQGWDGYTF,TGTGCCGTACAGGGCTGGGACGGCTACACCTTC
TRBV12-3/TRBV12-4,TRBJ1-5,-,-,CASSLAPRGGQPQHF,TGTGCCAGCAGTTTAGCCCCACGGGGGGGACAGCCCCAGCATTTT
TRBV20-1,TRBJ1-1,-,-,CSAPRGGQEAFF,TGCAGTGCCCCGCGGGGGGGTCAAGAAGCTTTCTTT
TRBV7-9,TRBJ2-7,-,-,CASSLANGQQYF,TGTGCCAGCAGCCTAGCTAACGGGCAGCAGTACTTC
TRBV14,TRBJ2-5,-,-,CASSHVITGTETQYF,TGTGCCAGCAGCCACGTAATTACAGGGACCGAGACCCAGTACTTC
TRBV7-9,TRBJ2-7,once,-,CASSLGTGPYEQYF,TGTGCCAGCAGCCTCGGGACGGGACCCTACGAGCAGTACTTC
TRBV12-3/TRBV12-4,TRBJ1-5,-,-,CASSFGDRAGQPQHF,TGTGCCAGCAGTTTCGGTGACAGAGCGGGTCAGCCCCAGCATTTT
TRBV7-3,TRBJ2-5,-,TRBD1,CASSQGARETQYF,TGTGCCAGCAGCCAGGGGGCGCGGGAGACCCAGTACTTC
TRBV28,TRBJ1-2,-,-,CASSLRPPANYGYTF,TGTGCCAGCAGTTTACGCCCCCCAGCCAACTATGGCTACACCTTC
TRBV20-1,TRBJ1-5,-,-,CSARETANQPQHF,TGCAGTGCTAGAGAAACGGCCAATCAGCCCCAGCATTTT
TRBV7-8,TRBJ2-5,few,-,CASSFREETQYF,TGTGCCAGCAGCTTCCGGGAAGAGACCCAGTACTTC
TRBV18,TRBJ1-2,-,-,CASSPGNGYTF,TGTGCCAGCTCACCAGGGAACGGCTACACCTTC
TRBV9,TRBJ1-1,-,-,CASSATAGMNTEAFF,TGTGCCAGCAGCGCAACGGCAGGTATGAACACTGAAGCTTTCTTT
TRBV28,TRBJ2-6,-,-,CASGISAGANVLTF,TGTGCCAGCGGCATCTCCGCTGGGGCCAACGTCCTGACTTTC
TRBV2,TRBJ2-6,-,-,CASTDTGANVLTF,TGTGCCAGCACCGACACCGGGGCCAACGTCCTGACTTTC
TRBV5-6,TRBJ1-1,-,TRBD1,CASSFAAGTANTEAFF,TGTGCCAGCAGCTTTGCGGCTGGGACAGCTAACACTGAAGCTTTCTTT
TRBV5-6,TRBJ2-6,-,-,CASARSGANVLTF,TGTGCCAGCGCGAGGTCTGGGGCCAACGTCCTGACTTTC
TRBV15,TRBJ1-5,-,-,CATSSGDQPQHF,TGTGCCACCAGCTCAGGGGATCAGCCCCAGCATTTT
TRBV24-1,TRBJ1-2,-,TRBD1,CATEDRTYGYTF,TGTGCCACAGAGGACAGGACCTATGGCTACACCTTC
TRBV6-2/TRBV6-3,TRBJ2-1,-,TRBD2,CASSSSLAGGIYNEQFF,TGTGCCAGCAGTTCGTCCCTAGCGGGAGGGATCTACAATGAGCAGTTCTTC
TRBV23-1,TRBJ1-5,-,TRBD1,CASSRKEGQGCDSNQPQHF,TGCGCCAGCAGCCGAAAGGAGGGACAGGGGTGCGATAGCAATCAGCCCCAGCATTTT
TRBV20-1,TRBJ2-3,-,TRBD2,CSGLAGNTDTQYF,TGCAGCGGACTAGCGGGAAACACAGATACGCAGTATTTT
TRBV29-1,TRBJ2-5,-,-,CSVEGQQETQYF,TGCAGCGTTGAGGGGCAACAAGAGACCCAGTACTTC
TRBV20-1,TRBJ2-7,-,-,CSAPQEDYEQYF,TGCAGTGCTCCTCAGGAAGACTACGAGCAGTACTTC
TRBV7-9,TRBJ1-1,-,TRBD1,CASSFEGAGAFF,TGTGCCAGCAGCTTTGAGGGGGCCGGGGCTTTCTTT
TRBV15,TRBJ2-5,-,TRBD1,CATSVRQGRSETQYF,TGTGCCACCAGCGTCCGACAGGGAAGATCGGAGACCCAGTACTTC